Only a few counts were recorded for the clone carrying this TCR beta chain. This sample was taken from a study of cytomegalovirus exposure and HLA in healthy donors. The CDR3 covers 17 residues. Germline assignment: CDR1 MGHDK and CDR2 SYGVNS. V shed 4 bases and J 3 bases; nucleotides not matched to a gene: 8. Using immunoSEQ multiplex PCR, the repertoire was profiled, and TCRdb retains in-frame clones only, with some absent. The table has roughly 220,000 clones, about nine tenths seen once. The sequencing input was PBMCs. This rearrangement joins TRBV25-1 to TRBJ2-1; 11 nucleotides match TRBD2. The TCR comes from a woman under 30 in good health and CMV-seronegative. The CDR3 bases are TGTGCCAGCAGTGGGACTAGCGGGCAGCTTAACTACAATGAGCAGTTCTTC. Encoded protein: CASSGTSGQLNYNEQFF.